These 30 T cell receptor beta chains came from one sample sequenced in a study of PD-1 blockade in classical Hodgkin lymphoma (dated by TCRdb to 2020 to 2021). The time point label on this specimen signifies: cycle 4 day 1 (C4D1), after 6 weeks of nivolumab. Relapse after autologous stem cell transplantation had occurred in all trial patients, and cohorts A, B and C were distinguished by prior brentuximab vedotin exposure. The library came from the immunoSEQ multiplex PCR assay. TCRdb mirrors the immuneACCESS table, restricted to in-frame sequences. Some clones are absent from its copies; in checked studies, under half trace to an unresolved V gene, and the reason for the others is unknown. Within this sample are about 19,000 clones, with 76% of them counted one time only. Of the sample, 20% to 25% is held by the ten largest clones. The sample consisted of peripheral blood mononuclear cells (PBMCs), taken before the fourth cycle of nivolumab. These receptors were taken from a human donor with classical Hodgkin lymphoma.

This chain uses TRBV18 with TRBJ1-1, with D tentatively TRBD1 (5 bases). The CDR3 extends over 14 amino acids. Trimming removed 3 bases from V and 4 bases from J, with 12 bases in between. Germline V gene data show CDR1 as KGHSH and CDR2 as LQKENI. The CDR3 loop is CASSPGQGGTEAFF. The CDR3 DNA reads TGTGCCAGCTCACCTGGTCAGGGAGGCACTGAAGCTTTCTTT. The whole variable domain, filled in from reference TRBV18 and TRBJ1-1, reads NAGVMQNPRHLVRRRGQEARLRCSPMKGHSHVYWYRQLPEEGLKFMVYLQKENIIDESGMPKERFSAEFPKEGPSILRIQQVVRGDSAAYFCASSPGQGGTEAFFGQGTRLTVV.

The chain links TRBV5-4 to TRBJ2-3, with a possible D match to TRBD1 (5 bases). The CDR3 loop spans 16 amino acids. CDR1 is SGHNT, CDR2 YYREEE, per germline (reference sequence). Trimming stripped 4 bases from V and 9 bases from J, with 24 bases between. The CDR3 DNA reads as TGTGCCAGCAGCCTCGATAGGGGCGCTTCCTTGGTGACGCAGTATTTT. This encodes CASSLDRGASLVTQYF.

This chain uses TRBV11-2 with TRBJ1-3; D possibly corresponds to TRBD1 (5 bases). The CDR3 has 15 amino acids. Germline V gene data show CDR1 as SGHAT and CDR2 as FQNNGV. V lost 7 bases and J lost 4, with 17 bases in between. In DNA, the CDR3 is TGTGCCAGCACCCTACAGGTCAACACCGGAAACACCATATATTTT. Amino acids: CASTLQVNTGNTIYF. The entire variable domain, with the rest obtained from reference TRBV11-2 and TRBJ1-3, is as follows: EAGVAQSPRYKIIEKRQSVAFWCNPISGHATLYWYQQILGQGPKLLIQFQNNGVVDDSQLPKDRFSAERLKGVDSTLKIQPAKLEDSAVYLCASTLQVNTGNTIYFGEGSWLTVV.

The chain joins TRBV6-5 to TRBJ2-5, with D perhaps TRBD2 (6 bases). The end of the DNA is better explained by TRBJ2-7, so the J call may be wrong. Germline values: CDR1 MNHEY, CDR2 SVGAGI. CDR3 size: 15 residues. The CDR3 coding sequence is TGTGCCAGCAGTGTTAGACTAGTGTCGGCCTACGAGCAGTACTTC. Translation: CASSVRLVSAYEQYF.

This clone was seen a single time. The rearrangement joins TRBV2 to TRBJ1-1; a weak D match, TRBD1 (5 bases). Per germline, CDR1 SNHLY and CDR2 FYNNEI. The V and J ends lost 2 bases and 4 bases respectively, with 14 bases between them. CDR3 length equals 15 residues. This CDR3 is CASSEWDGGGTEAFF. DNA for the CDR3: TGTGCCAGCAGTGAATGGGATGGGGGAGGCACTGAAGCTTTCTTT. The full variable domain, completed using reference TRBV2 and TRBJ1-1, is EPEVTQTPSHQVTQMGQEVILRCVPISNHLYFYWYRQILGQKVEFLVSFYNNEISEKSEIFDDQFSVERPDGSNFTLKIRSTKLEDSAMYFCASSEWDGGGTEAFFGQGTRLTVV.

The rearrangement links TRBV19 to TRBJ1-2, with D maybe TRBD1 (5 bases). The length of the CDR3 is 17 residues. The germline V and J ends were trimmed by 6 bases and 8 bases, with 28 bases remaining between them. Germline CDR1 and CDR2: LNHDA and SQIVND (reference sequence). The CDR3 spells CASSQLHTGLPTGGYTF. The CDR3 DNA reads as TGTGCCAGTAGCCAACTACATACAGGATTACCGACGGGCGGCTACACCTTC.

The chain has TRBV9 and TRBJ2-2; 12 nucleotides agree with TRBD1. The junction had 9 bases not matched to a gene; V was cut back by 4 bases and J by 5 bases. The germline V gene has CDR1 SGDLS and CDR2 YYNGEE. The CDR3 contains 17 residues. The CDR3 DNA sequence: TGTGCCAGCAGCCGGCTTGGGACAGGGGGCGGGACCGGGGAGCTGTTTTTT. It codes for CASSRLGTGGGTGELFF.

Notes on this clone: As the CDR3 is not closed by the conserved phenylalanine or tryptophan, this likely results from a read error. The chain employs TRBV6-1 and TRBJ1-2; TRBD1 aligns across 8 bases. V dropped 4 bases and J dropped 5; count of bases not matched to a gene: 3. CDR1 is MNHNS and CDR2 is SASEGT in the germline V gene. The CDR3 spans 13 residues. This chain's CDR3 is CASSVGQGYGYTS. CDR3 nucleotides: TGTGCCAGCAGTGTCGGACAGGGTTATGGCTACACCTCC.

The chain has TRBV7-9 and TRBJ1-5; TRBD1 might be the D (5 bases). The germline V gene has CDR1 SEHNR and CDR2 FQNEAQ (reference sequence). The CDR3 is made up of 14 amino acids. The V and J ends lost 5 bases and 3 bases respectively, with 11 bases between them. CDR3 loop: CASSHVGVNQPQHF. The CDR3 coding sequence is TGTGCCAGCAGCCACGTGGGGGTCAATCAGCCCCAGCATTTT.

This clone was observed a handful of times. The CDR3 region has the DNA TGTGCCTGGAGTCCAGCGGCGGAGGGGCGATCACCCCTCCACTTT. It translates to CAWSPAAEGRSPLHF. The chain combines TRBV30 with TRBJ1-6, with D tentatively TRBD1 (5 bases). V lost 2 bases and J lost 10, with 18 bases in between. CDR1 GTSNPN and CDR2 SVGIG come from the germline V gene (reference sequence). The CDR3 loop spans 15 amino acids.

V and J are TRBV10-2 and TRBJ2-7; 14 bases are a match to TRBD2. The CDR3 runs to 19 residues. CDR1 and CDR2 from the germline V gene are WSHSY and SAAADI. V lost 3 bases, J lost 0 bases, and 10 bases stayed unmatched. In nucleotides, the CDR3 is TGCGCCAGCAGTGAAACGACTAGCGGGAGGGCCGGGCTCTCCTACGAGCAGTACTTC. Translation gives CASSETTSGRAGLSYEQYF.

The chain joins TRBV5-1 to TRBJ1-4, with D possibly matching TRBD1 (5 bases). The V gene lost 3 bases and the J gene lost 8 bases, with 11 bases spanning the gap. Germline CDR1 reads SGHRS; CDR2 reads YFSETQ. This CDR3 comprises 13 residues. CDR3 sequence reads: CASSSVGEEKLFF. The CDR3 DNA follows: TGCGCCAGCAGCTCGGTAGGGGAGGAAAAACTGTTTTTT.

This clone has a single count. V and J are TRBV7-2 and TRBJ2-1; D is unclear. Trimming shortened V by 2 bases and J by 7 bases, and 15 bases separated the two germline ends. CDR1 SGHTA and CDR2 FQGNSA come from the germline V gene. The length of the CDR3 is 15 residues. The CDR3 region has the DNA TGTGCCAGCAGCTTATTTGGCCTAGTTATAAATGAGCAGTTCTTC. Its protein is CASSLFGLVINEQFF.

The chain has TRBV19 and TRBJ1-6, with a tentative D call TRBD1 (6 bases). Trimming left V 2 bases short and J 8 bases short, with 10 bases between. Germline assignment: CDR1 LNHDA and CDR2 SQIVND (reference sequence). This CDR3 is 14 amino acids long. DNA of the CDR3: TGTGCCAGTAGTATATTGAACAGGGATTCACCCCTCCACTTT. This gives the protein CASSILNRDSPLHF. The complete variable domain, with remaining parts taken from reference TRBV19 and TRBJ1-6, reads DGGITQSPKYLFRKEGQNVTLSCEQNLNHDAMYWYRQDPGQGLRLIYYSQIVNDFQKGDIAEGYSVSREKKESFPLTVTSAQKNPTAFYLCASSILNRDSPLHFGNGTRLTVT.

This clone was seen more than once but under ten times. The chain has TRBV19 and TRBJ1-2, with 7 bases matching TRBD1. This CDR3 contains 15 residues. Germline V gives CDR1 LNHDA, CDR2 SQIVND (reference sequence). The trim removed 2 bases at V and 1 base at J, leaving 4 bases unmatched. Written as DNA, the CDR3 is TGTGCCAGTAGTATATTAGGGGGCCTTAACTATGGCTACACCTTC. This sequence encodes CASSILGGLNYGYTF. The whole variable domain, filled in from reference TRBV19 and TRBJ1-2, reads DGGITQSPKYLFRKEGQNVTLSCEQNLNHDAMYWYRQDPGQGLRLIYYSQIVNDFQKGDIAEGYSVSREKKESFPLTVTSAQKNPTAFYLCASSILGGLNYGYTFGSGTRLTVV.

The gene calls are TRBV6-7 and TRBJ2-2; TRBD2 aligns across 8 bases. TRBV6-7 is annotated as an ORF whose role is uncertain. This CDR3 is built from 19 residues. Unmatched junction bases numbered 18, after V lost 5 bases and J lost 4 bases. Here the CDR3 reads CASSIPGLGGQKGTGELFF. CDR3 in DNA: TGTGCCAGCAGTATTCCGGGACTAGGGGGGCAGAAGGGCACCGGGGAGCTGTTTTTT.

The chain joins TRBV18 to TRBJ2-3; 14 nucleotides line up with TRBD2. V lost 4 bases to trimming and J lost 3 bases; unmatched junction nucleotides: 6. Germline V gives CDR1 KGHSH, CDR2 LQKENI. The CDR3 contains 17 residues. CDR3 nucleotide sequence: TGTGCCAGCTCACAAGGGACTAGCGGGAGTGGGACAGATACGCAGTATTTT. Amino acids: CASSQGTSGSGTDTQYF.

The rearrangement joins TRBV7-2 to TRBJ1-2, with 8 positions matching TRBD1. The CDR3 is 19 amino acids. V shed 5 bases and J 5 bases; nucleotides not matched to a gene: 22. The germline V gene has CDR1 SGHTA and CDR2 FQGNSA. CDR3 sequence (DNA): TGTGCCAGCAGCGTAAACCCTACCAGGGGGCGCCCCTTTGGATATGGCTACACCTTC. Protein: CASSVNPTRGRPFGYGYTF. Full variable domain (rest looked up from reference TRBV7-2 and TRBJ1-2): GAGVSQSPSNKVTEKGKDVELRCDPISGHTALYWYRQSLGQGLEFLIYFQGNSAPDKSGLPSDRFSAERTGGSVSTLTIQRTQQEDSAVYLCASSVNPTRGRPFGYGYTFGSGTRLTVV.

This chain connects TRBV18 to TRBJ2-3; TRBD2 agrees at 8 bases. The CDR3 totals 14 residues. Germline lookup yields CDR1 KGHSH and CDR2 LQKENI. The junction had 4 bases not matched to a gene; V was cut back by 3 bases and J by 5 bases. CDR3 in amino acids: CASSPTLAGDTQYF. CDR3 DNA: TGTGCCAGCTCACCGACCCTAGCGGGAGATACGCAGTATTTT.

The V call is TRBV7-2, the J call TRBJ2-1, with D perhaps matching TRBD2 (6 bases). The V and J ends lost 2 bases and 4 bases respectively, with 12 bases between them. The CDR3 has 15 residues. The germline V gene has CDR1 SGHTA and CDR2 FQGNSA. The CDR3, as DNA: TGTGCCAGCAGCTTAAGGCCAAGCGGGTACAATGAGCAGTTCTTC. Protein sequence: CASSLRPSGYNEQFF.

V and J are TRBV4-1 and TRBJ2-1; D is tentatively TRBD1 or TRBD2 (5 bases each). This CDR3 comprises 14 residues. Trimming cost V 4 bases and J 9 bases, with 16 bases left between them. Germline CDR1 is MGHRA and CDR2 is YSYEKL. Written as DNA, the CDR3 is TGCGCCAGCAGCCTGGGGGACCACCTTTTTGAGCAGTTCTTC. It codes for CASSLGDHLFEQFF.

The chain combines TRBV6-1 with TRBJ2-7; D is uncertain. CDR3 size: 12 residues. Trimming removed 2 bases at V and 6 bases at J, with 8 bases between. Germline V gene data show CDR1 as MNHNS and CDR2 as SASEGT. The CDR3 coding sequence is TGTGCCAGCAGTGAACTCAGGATCGAGCAGTACTTC. Protein sequence: CASSELRIEQYF.

The chain is built from TRBV9 and TRBJ1-1, with TRBD1 as a possible D gene (6 bases). Trimming took off 3 bases at V and 4 bases at J, with 13 bases between the two ends. This CDR3 comprises 14 residues. The germline V gene encodes CDR1 SGDLS and CDR2 YYNGEE. The CDR3 coding sequence is TGTGCCAGCAGCGAACAGGGATTCAGCACTGAAGCTTTCTTT. This gives the protein CASSEQGFSTEAFF. Based on the CDR3 plus reference TRBV9 and TRBJ1-1, the full variable domain is DSGVTQTPKHLITATGQRVTLRCSPRSGDLSVYWYQQSLDQGLQFLIQYYNGEERAKGNILERFSAQQFPDLHSELNLSSLELGDSALYFCASSEQGFSTEAFFGQGTRLTVV.

The V gene is TRBV7-9, the J gene TRBJ2-2; D possibly corresponds to TRBD1 (5 bases). Germline V lookup: CDR1 SEHNR, CDR2 FQNEAQ (reference sequence). The CDR3 contains 16 residues. V was clipped by 3 bases and J by 3 bases, with 14 bases between them. The CDR3 DNA reads as TGTGCCAGCAGCTTCCCACTGAGCAGGGACACCGGGGAGCTGTTTTTT. This codes for CASSFPLSRDTGELFF.

V gene TRBV15 combines with J gene TRBJ1-4, with D tentatively TRBD1 (5 bases). This CDR3 is 14 amino acids long. V dropped 6 bases and J dropped 8 bases, with 16 bases sitting between them. Germline V gene lookup returns CDR1 LNHNV and CDR2 YYDKDF (reference sequence). Here the CDR3 reads CATRLSGGLEKLFF. The CDR3 DNA follows: TGTGCCACCAGGCTGTCCGGGGGATTAGAAAAACTGTTTTTT.

This sequence joins TRBV19 and TRBJ1-6, with TRBD1 matching 7 bases. Germline V CDR1 and CDR2: LNHDA, SQIVND (reference sequence). CDR3 length: 16 amino acids. Trimming took 9 bases from V and 7 from J; bases not matched to a gene: 15. Here the CDR3 reads CASKAGTEGTNSPLHF. As DNA, the CDR3 is TGTGCCAGCAAGGCCGGGACAGAGGGTACCAATTCACCCCTCCACTTT.

The rearrangement links TRBV19 to TRBJ1-2; D gene uncertain. The germline V gene encodes CDR1 LNHDA and CDR2 SQIVND (reference sequence). Trimming stripped 3 bases from V and 5 bases from J, with 10 bases between. The CDR3 totals 13 residues. For the CDR3, the DNA is TGTGCCAGTAGTATTTTGGTCGGTTATGGCTACACCTTC. Its translation: CASSILVGYGYTF.

This clone showed up just a few times. Written as DNA, the CDR3 is TGTGCCAGTAGTATCCTCCCGGGGTCCTCTGGAAACACCATATATTTT. Translation gives CASSILPGSSGNTIYF. This rearrangement joins TRBV19 to TRBJ1-3; no definite D call. The CDR3 sequence is 16 residues long. V was trimmed by 3 bases and J by 0 bases, leaving 12 bases between them. Per the germline V gene, CDR1 is LNHDA and CDR2 is SQIVND (reference sequence). The complete variable domain, with remaining parts taken from reference TRBV19 and TRBJ1-3, reads DGGITQSPKYLFRKEGQNVTLSCEQNLNHDAMYWYRQDPGQGLRLIYYSQIVNDFQKGDIAEGYSVSREKKESFPLTVTSAQKNPTAFYLCASSILPGSSGNTIYFGEGSWLTVV.

The chain combines TRBV19 with TRBJ1-1; D remains ambiguous. V shed 2 bases and J shed 0 bases, with 7 bases lying between them. CDR1 LNHDA and CDR2 SQIVND come from the germline V gene (reference sequence). The CDR3 sequence is 14 residues long. CDR3 DNA sequence: TGTGCCAGTAGTATACTAGGGATGAACACTGAAGCTTTCTTT. Translating it yields CASSILGMNTEAFF.

This clone was seen more than once but under ten times. The chain joins TRBV9 to TRBJ1-6; D gene unclear. The CDR3 runs 15 residues. V gave up 0 bases and J gave up 6 bases, with 10 bases separating them. Germline V CDR1 and CDR2: SGDLS, YYNGEE. Here the CDR3 reads CASSVGQGGNSPLHF. As DNA, the CDR3 is TGTGCCAGCAGCGTAGGTCAAGGTGGTAATTCACCCCTCCACTTT.